The rows below give T cell receptor beta chains drawn from one sample of a study of immune characterization of retroperitoneal liposarcoma. Using its own MiXCR run on the PCR reads, TCRdb lists one record per CDR3 protein. Of roughly 4,000 distinct CDR3 sequences in the sample, about 33% were seen once. The sequencing sample was made of tumor tissue. Receptors originate from a male donor with retroperitoneal liposarcoma. The CDR3 runs from the conserved cysteine through the conserved F or W. D genes are given only for firm matches. Not all rows give a size; the values are once, few, many and, for expanded clones, a class.

J,D,length,V,size,CDR3,DNA
TRBJ2-2,NA,13,TRBV12-3/TRBV12-4,few,CASSLPGWGELFF,TGTGCCAGCAGTTTGCCGGGATGGGGGGAGCTGTTTTTT
TRBJ2-5,TRBD1,17,TRBV6-1,few,CASSGVTGTVYQETQYF,TGTGCCAGCAGTGGGGTTACCGGGACAGTCTACCAAGAGACCCAGTACTTC
TRBJ2-3,TRBD2,16,TRBV6-1,few,CASSPGTSGTEDTQYF,TGTGCCAGCAGCCCCGGGACTAGCGGGACGGAAGATACGCAGTATTTT
TRBJ1-4,NA,17,TRBV6-1,NA,CASPGLFVRPLAEKLFF,TGTGCCAGCCCCGGTCTGTTCGTGAGGCCCTTGGCTGAAAAACTGTTTTTT
TRBJ2-7,NA,13,TRBV28,NA,CASRENREYEQYF,TGTGCCAGCAGGGAAAACAGGGAGTACGAGCAGTACTTC
TRBJ2-5,NA,12,TRBV12-3/TRBV12-4,many,CASSLRRREQYF,TGTGCCAGCAGTTTACGCCGACGGGAGCAGTACTTC
TRBJ2-7,TRBD1,14,TRBV4-1,NA,CASSQAGQGYEQYF,TGTGCCAGCAGCCAAGCGGGACAGGGTTACGAGCAGTACTTC
TRBJ2-1,TRBD2,15,TRBV7-2,NA,CASSSTSGSMDEQFF,TGTGCCAGCAGCTCAACTAGCGGGAGTATGGATGAGCAGTTCTTC
TRBJ2-1,NA,14,TRBV11-3,NA,CASSSPGWGETQFF,TGTGCCAGCAGCTCCCCCGGCTGGGGAGAGACCCAGTTCTTC
TRBJ2-1,TRBD2,16,TRBV7-7,many,CASSVTSGGAYNEQFF,TGTGCTAGCAGCGTAACCTCGGGGGGAGCCTACAATGAGCAGTTCTTC
TRBJ1-1,NA,13,TRBV6-1,medium-sized,CASSDGQNTEAFF,TGTGCCAGCAGTGACGGACAGAACACTGAAGCTTTCTTT
TRBJ2-1,TRBD2,17,TRBV12-3/TRBV12-4,large,CASSHRGASGRANEQFF,TGTGCCAGCAGTCACCGAGGGGCTAGCGGGAGGGCCAATGAGCAGTTCTTC
TRBJ2-3,NA,18,TRBV27,NA,CASSSQFLGRRDTDTQYF,TGTGCCAGCAGTTCTCAATTCCTGGGGCGCCGGGATACAGATACGCAGTATTTT
TRBJ1-1,NA,13,TRBV3-1,few,CASSLVSNTEAFF,TGTGCCAGCAGCCTTGTATCGAACACTGAAGCTTTCTTT
TRBJ2-1,NA,15,TRBV6-1,NA,CASSYSPGTGETQFF,TGTGCCAGCAGTTATAGCCCCGGGACGGGAGAGACCCAGTTCTTC
TRBJ2-4,TRBD2,16,TRBV6-1,NA,CASSATTSGAYNEQYF,TGTGCCAGCAGTGCCACTACTAGCGGGGCCTACAATGAGCAGTACTTC
TRBJ2-5,TRBD1,15,TRBV6-5,NA,CASSEGQGSSETQYF,TGTGCCAGCAGTGAAGGACAGGGGTCATCAGAGACCCAGTACTTC
TRBJ1-2,NA,13,TRBV5-1,NA,CASSSGDTYGYTF,TGCGCCAGCAGCTCTGGGGACACCTATGGCTACACCTTC
TRBJ1-1,TRBD1,15,TRBV5-3,few,CASSTGQGWNTEAFF,TGTGCCAGCAGCACCGGACAGGGTTGGAACACTGAAGCTTTCTTT
TRBJ1-6,NA,14,TRBV6-6,NA,CASSDMVSNSPLHF,TGTGCCAGCAGTGACATGGTGAGCAATTCACCCCTCCACTTT
TRBJ2-1,NA,15,TRBV11-1,NA,CASSLDWGAHNEQFF,TGTGCCAGCAGCTTAGACTGGGGGGCCCACAATGAGCAGTTCTTC